This entry features one TCR beta chain sequence. Its antigen is currently not known. Base qualities are not recorded, but no much larger clone differs from it by a single base. The method behind the library was the immunoSEQ multiplex PCR assay. A mixture of 60 forward primers for TCR Vbeta segments and 13 reverse primers for TCR Jbeta segments was used in the multiplex PCR. The CDR3 region of rearranged TCR beta genes was amplified from genomic DNA with a multiplex PCR assay. The Illumina HiSeq System was used to sequence the amplified TCR beta libraries as 87-base-pair reads. The authors' analysis ran thus. A later analysis counted about 82 million unique TCR beta chains across the 690 or so repertoires, and 9 million to 14 million of these chains were shared by at least two donors. A nearest-neighbor algorithm error-corrected the raw reads and collapsed the reads into unique sequences, merging closely related sequences to remove PCR and sequencing errors. Alignment of CDR3 sequences to IMGT reference sequences was used to assign V, D and J gene segments. For a sequence to be retained, a match of at least six nucleotides to both a V gene segment and a J gene segment was required. A rearrangement counted as productive if the CDR3 had no stop codons and remained in frame with V and J, and every other rearrangement counted as non-productive. Following IMGT convention, CDR3 was defined as the stretch from the second conserved V-encoded cysteine to the conserved J-encoded phenylalanine. The earlier analysis of 587 of the donors excluded any sequence lacking an unambiguous match to a single V gene segment. In an earlier analysis of some 590 of the donors, V segments were called functional above 56.7% productive rearrangements and were called segregating when the between-donor standard deviation exceeded 5%. A statistical classification framework was developed to diagnose cytomegalovirus status using the catalog of TCR beta chain sequences. V and J gene assignment, in a later analysis, came from comparing TCR nucleotide sequences with IMGT/GENE-DB human TR gene sequences. A later analysis assigned CDR3 sequences and most-parsimonious VDJ recombination scenarios with the TCRdist pipeline. A later analysis defined each TCR beta chain by its CDR3 amino acid sequence plus V-gene family, and excluded reads lacking a unique V-gene family. As a way to deal with suspected cross-contamination and a sequencing artifact, a later analysis dropped hundreds of nucleotide sequences that were highly shared and had low generation probability. In a later analysis, a clonal expansion index for each public chain was calculated from normalized within-repertoire ranks of inferred template counts. In a later analysis, generation probabilities were computed with a VDJ recombination model fitted to out-of-frame rearrangements, and the resulting probabilities were checked against IGoR. In a later analysis, hypergeometric tests were used to score TCR-TCR, TCR-HLA and TCR-CMV co-occurrence, with a repertoire-size bias correction applied to TCR pairs. False discovery rates were estimated in a later analysis by permuting HLA or CMV assignments 20 times. In a later analysis, co-occurring TCRs were grouped using DBSCAN, and TCRdist sequence similarity was added for clustering within HLA-allele-positive subsets. Co-occurrence clustering excluded repertoires with fewer than 30,000 or more than 120,000 public chains, plus five with anomalous nucleotide sharing. TCRdb retrieved this table from immuneACCESS and kept in-frame rearrangements only. Not all clones are present; in checked studies, unresolved V genes account for under half, and no reason is known for the remainder. Clonal size and the V and J genes are those of that table, whereas D and trimming came from the DNA. The sample yields some 98,000 clones; about four fifths were counted once. The ten largest clones take up approximately 10% of the sample.

This sample was included in a study of cytomegalovirus exposure and HLA in healthy donors (dated by TCRdb to the late 2010s). Broadly, across the study: According to an earlier analysis of 587 of the donors, roughly 180 million T cells yielded roughly 110 million unique TCR beta sequences and around 280 Gb of sequence data. Rather than using new phenotypic data, the later analysis identified candidate immune exposures from TCR beta sequences and from how often those sequences occurred across donors. Roughly 300 gigabases of sequencing data and 75 million to 85 million unique TCR sequences made up an early release that covered 640 HLA-typed donors. The study aimed to test whether cataloging public T cell receptors could reveal signatures of past pathogen exposure. Of the approximately 400 genotyped donors, about 84% fell in the genetic ancestry cluster associated with self-reported Caucasian donors. Among about 390 genotyped donors of the cohort, an average of roughly 240,000 unique TCR beta nucleotide sequences were sequenced per donor, around a sixth of them non-productive. Donor age, sex, ethnicity and CMV serostatus were compiled together with the repertoire data. The T cell repertoires of 700 or so subjects were profiled by immunosequencing and related to cytomegalovirus serostatus. Class I and class II HLA loci were covered by the typing at four-digit resolution. Along with the 666-subject first cohort, a separate validation cohort of 120 different subjects was used. A later analysis re-examined previously published TCR beta repertoires from hundreds of donors and added high-resolution HLA genotyping to investigate patterns of TCR occurrence. The study combined high-throughput TCR immunosequencing, statistical association of individual TCRs with disease status, and machine learning to predict cytomegalovirus infection status. A later genetic analysis used genome-wide SNP genotypes for about 65% of the roughly 700 donors, treating that subset as a discovery cohort. In an earlier analysis of roughly 540 of the donors, high-throughput TCR beta sequencing was used to judge whether each TCR beta V gene segment behaved as functional or pseudogenic. All discovery cohort repertoires had been generated on a single sequencing platform. Typing coverage differed by locus: A, B, C, DRB1 and DQB1 were typed in about 629-630 donors, DQA1 in roughly 510, DPA1 in 600 to 610, and DPB1 in 472. Several DR-DQ haplotypes were handled as single units for association and clustering because linkage in the cohort was strong. Study-wide findings and limitations: Because counts were too low, 15 to 20 rarely observed V segments, including chromosome 9 orphons, were excluded from the earlier analysis of roughly 580 of the donors. A cluster of highly shared sequence variants was judged likely to represent a technical artifact of the sequencing pipeline. V-gene and J-gene trimming of TCR beta chains was associated with a missense DCLRE1C variant in a later genetic analysis, and the association was replicated in an independent cohort. The 87-base-pair reads could not distinguish some IMGT-functional V segments, including TRBV6-2 and TRBV6-3, so those segments were excluded. Across donors, most TCR sequences were observed very rarely, whereas some public TCRs were present in many individuals. When HLA alleles, especially DR and DQ, strongly co-occurred, attributing TCR associations to individual alleles was difficult. It was suggested by the authors that the approach could potentially be generalized to other disease states and immunological phenotypes. At a false discovery rate of 0.05, a later analysis linked some 17,000 TCR beta sequences to specific HLA alleles. Linkage disequilibrium might explain the correlated functional status among segregating V segments, but an unknown experimental factor could not be ruled out. HLA typing was unavailable for some donors at each locus, so association tests used only the typed subset. Only TCR beta chains were sequenced in this cohort, and the absence of alpha or paired-chain data limited detectable features. In an earlier analysis of some 640 of the donors, most TCR beta V segments were observed in productive rearrangements about 90% or about 30% of the time, broadly matching IMGT annotations. A later analysis reported that several top co-occurrence clusters appeared linked to parvovirus B19, influenza, CMV and Epstein-Barr virus. A further reported finding was that TCR beta sequences accurately predicted the HLA-A and HLA-B alleles for most subjects in the first cohort. In a later analysis, TCR association rates were found to vary across HLA loci, with the most associated TCRs seen for DRB1 alleles and the fewest for HLA-C alleles. In a later analysis, HLA-associated TCR beta chains showed more clonal expansion and lower generation probabilities than non-associated chains that were equally common. In both the original and validation cohorts, the classifier was reported to diagnose cytomegalovirus status with high specificity and sensitivity. According to a later genetic analysis, donors in an Asian-associated ancestry cluster had fewer N-insertions in productive TCRs than the roughly 700-donor mean. In vitro tests confirmed that a few of the cytomegalovirus-associated TCR beta chains recognize cytomegalovirus antigens. CMV serostatus was the only immune exposure information available for the cohort. Most CMV-associated TCR beta chains appeared to be HLA-restricted in a later analysis, and the HLA associations seemed to be driven largely by CMV exposure. The presence/absence analyses assumed that sequencing depth was roughly uniform across donors, and that assumption may not be true. The study gave a list of about 160 TCR beta chains associated with cytomegalovirus.

Including cysteine and phenylalanine, the CDR3 has 16 amino acids. The kept DNA is CDR3 alone, 48 bases in frame from the first base. V loses 5 bases, J loses 1 base, and the germline ends lie 17 bases apart. CDR1 MNHEY and CDR2 SMNVEV were looked up in the germline V gene (reference sequence). The cohort comprised fewer than 750 healthy bone marrow donors. At the time of sampling, every cohort member was nominally healthy, though immune exposures that went unrecorded were likely present. CMV serostatus was positive for 289 and negative for about 55% of the 666 cohort members, and was not recorded for this donor. Each donor provided a peripheral blood sample, and peripheral blood mononuclear cells were used for TCR beta sequencing. The Qiagen DNeasy Blood Extraction Kit was used to extract genomic DNA from the blood cell samples.

The chain is made from TRBV27 and TRBJ1-1, with no reliable assignment of the D segment. The sample comprised PBMCs. This TCR derives from a human donor in good health. For the CDR3, the sequence is CASSPPSLRRNTEAFF. In nucleotide form, the sequence is TGTGCCAGCAGTCCTCCCTCGTTGAGGCGGAACACTGAAGCTTTCTTT.